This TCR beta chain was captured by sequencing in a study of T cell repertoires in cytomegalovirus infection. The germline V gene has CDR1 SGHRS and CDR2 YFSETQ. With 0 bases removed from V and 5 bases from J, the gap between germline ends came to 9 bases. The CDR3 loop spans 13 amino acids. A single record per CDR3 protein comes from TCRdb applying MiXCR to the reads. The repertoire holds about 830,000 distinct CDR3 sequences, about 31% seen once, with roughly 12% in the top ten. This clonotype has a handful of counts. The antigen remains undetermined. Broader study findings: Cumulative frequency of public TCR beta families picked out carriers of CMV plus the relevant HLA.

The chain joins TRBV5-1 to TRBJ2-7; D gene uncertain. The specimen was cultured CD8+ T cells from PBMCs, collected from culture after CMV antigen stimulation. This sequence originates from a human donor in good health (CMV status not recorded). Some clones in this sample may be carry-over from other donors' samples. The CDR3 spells CASSLGPTNEQYF. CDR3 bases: TGCGCCAGCAGCTTGGGGCCAACTAACGAGCAGTACTTC.